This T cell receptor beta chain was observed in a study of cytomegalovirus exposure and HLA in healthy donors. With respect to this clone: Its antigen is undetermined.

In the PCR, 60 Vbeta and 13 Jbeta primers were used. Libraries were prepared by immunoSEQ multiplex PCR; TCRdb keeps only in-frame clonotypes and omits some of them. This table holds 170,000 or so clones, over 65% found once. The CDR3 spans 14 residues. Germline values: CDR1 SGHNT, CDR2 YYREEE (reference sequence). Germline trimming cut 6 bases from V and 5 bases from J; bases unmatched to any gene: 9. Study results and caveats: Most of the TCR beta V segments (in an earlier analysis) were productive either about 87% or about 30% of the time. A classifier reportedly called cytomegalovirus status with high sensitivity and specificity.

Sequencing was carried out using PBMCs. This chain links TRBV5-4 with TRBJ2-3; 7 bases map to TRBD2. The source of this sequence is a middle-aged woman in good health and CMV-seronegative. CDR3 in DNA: TGTGCCAGCACCGCCGAGCGGGGTGGAGATACGCAGTATTTT. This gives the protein CASTAERGGDTQYF. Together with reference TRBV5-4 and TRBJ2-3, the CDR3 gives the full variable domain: ETGVTQSPTHLIKTRGQQVTLRCSSQSGHNTVSWYQQALGQGPQFIFQYYREEENGRGNFPPRFSGLQFPNYSSELNVNALELDDSALYLCASTAERGGDTQYFGPGTRLTVL.